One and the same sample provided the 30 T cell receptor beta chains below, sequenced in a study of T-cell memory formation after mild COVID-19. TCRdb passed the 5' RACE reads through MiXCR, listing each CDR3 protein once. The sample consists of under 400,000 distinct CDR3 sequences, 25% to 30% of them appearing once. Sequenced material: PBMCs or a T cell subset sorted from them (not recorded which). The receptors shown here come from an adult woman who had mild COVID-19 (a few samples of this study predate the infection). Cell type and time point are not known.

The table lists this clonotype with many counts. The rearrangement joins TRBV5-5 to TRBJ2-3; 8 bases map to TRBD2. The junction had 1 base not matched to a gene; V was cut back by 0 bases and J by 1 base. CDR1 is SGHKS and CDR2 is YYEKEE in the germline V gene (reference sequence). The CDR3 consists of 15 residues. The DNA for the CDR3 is TGTGCCAGCAGCTTGGTTAGCGGGGGCACAGATACGCAGTATTTT. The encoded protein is CASSLVSGGTDTQYF. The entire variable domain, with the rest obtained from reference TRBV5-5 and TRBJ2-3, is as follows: DAGVTQSPTHLIKTRGQQVTLRCSPISGHKSVSWYQQVLGQGPQFIFQYYEKEERGRGNFPDRFSARQFPNYSSELNVNALLLGDSALYLCASSLVSGGTDTQYFGPGTRLTVL.

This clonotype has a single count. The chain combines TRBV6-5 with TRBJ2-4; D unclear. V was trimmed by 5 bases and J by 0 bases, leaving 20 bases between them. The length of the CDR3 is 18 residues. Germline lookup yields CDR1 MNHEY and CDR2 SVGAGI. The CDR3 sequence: CASSRYPPRTGAKNIQYF. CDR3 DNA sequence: TGTGCCAGCAGTCGCTATCCTCCCCGGACCGGAGCCAAAAACATTCAGTACTTC.

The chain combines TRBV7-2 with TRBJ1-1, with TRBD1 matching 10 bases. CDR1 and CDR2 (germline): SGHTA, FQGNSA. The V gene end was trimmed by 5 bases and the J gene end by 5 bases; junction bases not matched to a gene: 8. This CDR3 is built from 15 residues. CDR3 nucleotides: TGTGCCAGCAGCAGAGGGACAGGGGTCAAGACTGAAGCTTTCTTT. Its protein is CASSRGTGVKTEAFF.

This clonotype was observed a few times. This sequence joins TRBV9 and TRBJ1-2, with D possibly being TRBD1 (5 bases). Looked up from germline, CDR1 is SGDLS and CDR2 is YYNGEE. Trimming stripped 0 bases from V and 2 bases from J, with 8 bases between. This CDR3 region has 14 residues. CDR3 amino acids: CASSVGTGNYGYTF. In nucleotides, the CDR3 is TGTGCCAGCAGCGTAGGCACAGGAAACTATGGCTACACCTTC.

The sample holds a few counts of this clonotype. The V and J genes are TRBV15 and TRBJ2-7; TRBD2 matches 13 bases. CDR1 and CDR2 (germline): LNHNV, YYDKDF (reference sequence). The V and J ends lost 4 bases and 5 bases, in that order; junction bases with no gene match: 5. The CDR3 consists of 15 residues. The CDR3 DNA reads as TGTGCCACCAGCACTAGACTAGCGGGGGGCCACGAGCAGTACTTC. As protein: CATSTRLAGGHEQYF.

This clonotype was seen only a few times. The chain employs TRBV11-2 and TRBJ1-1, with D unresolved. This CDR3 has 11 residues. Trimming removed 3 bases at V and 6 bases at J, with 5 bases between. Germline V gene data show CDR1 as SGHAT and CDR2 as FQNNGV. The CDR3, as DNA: TGTGCCAGCAGCTTCGGACCTGAAGCTTTCTTT. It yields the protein CASSFGPEAFF.

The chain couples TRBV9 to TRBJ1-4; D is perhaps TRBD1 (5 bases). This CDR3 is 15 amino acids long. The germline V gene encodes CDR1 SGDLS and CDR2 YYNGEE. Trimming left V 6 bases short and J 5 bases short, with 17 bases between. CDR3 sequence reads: CASNNRQSLNEKLFF. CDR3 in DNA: TGTGCCAGCAACAATAGACAGAGCCTAAATGAAAAACTGTTTTTT.

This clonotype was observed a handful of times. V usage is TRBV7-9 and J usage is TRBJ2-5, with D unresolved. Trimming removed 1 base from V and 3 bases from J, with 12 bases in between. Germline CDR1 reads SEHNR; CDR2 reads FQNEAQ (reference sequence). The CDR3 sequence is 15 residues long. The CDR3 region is CASSLVQAIKETQYF. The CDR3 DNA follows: TGTGCCAGCAGCTTAGTTCAGGCCATCAAAGAGACCCAGTACTTC. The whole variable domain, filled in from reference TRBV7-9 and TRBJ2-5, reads DTGVSQNPRHKITKRGQNVTFRCDPISEHNRLYWYRQTLGQGPEFLTYFQNEAQLEKSRLLSDRFSAERPKGSFSTLEIQRTEQGDSAMYLCASSLVQAIKETQYFGPGTRLLVL.

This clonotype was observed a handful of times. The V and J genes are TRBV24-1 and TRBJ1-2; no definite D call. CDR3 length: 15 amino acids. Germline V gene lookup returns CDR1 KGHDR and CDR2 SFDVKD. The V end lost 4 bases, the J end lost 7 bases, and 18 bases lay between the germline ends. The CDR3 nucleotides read TGTGCCACCAGTGACCCTCGGGGATTCGGCTCTGGCTACACCTTC. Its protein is CATSDPRGFGSGYTF.

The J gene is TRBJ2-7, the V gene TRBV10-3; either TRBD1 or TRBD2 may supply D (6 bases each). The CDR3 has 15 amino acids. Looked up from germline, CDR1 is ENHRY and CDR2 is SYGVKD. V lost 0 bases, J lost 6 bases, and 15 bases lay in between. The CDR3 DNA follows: TGTGCCATCAGTGAGTCGCCGGGGGCCACGGGCGAGCAGTACTTC. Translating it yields CAISESPGATGEQYF.

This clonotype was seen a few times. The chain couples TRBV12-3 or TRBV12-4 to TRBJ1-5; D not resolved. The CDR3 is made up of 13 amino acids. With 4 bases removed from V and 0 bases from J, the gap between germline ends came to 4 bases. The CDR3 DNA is TGTGCCAGCAGTTCGGTTAGCAATCAGCCCCAGCATTTT. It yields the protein CASSSVSNQPQHF.

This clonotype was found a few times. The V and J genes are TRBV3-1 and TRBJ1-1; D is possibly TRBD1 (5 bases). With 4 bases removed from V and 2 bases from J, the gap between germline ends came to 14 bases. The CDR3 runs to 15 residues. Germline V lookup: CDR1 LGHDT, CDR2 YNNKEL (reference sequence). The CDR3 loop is CASSPGGFSNTEAFF. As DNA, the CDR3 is TGTGCCAGCAGCCCCGGGGGTTTTTCCAACACTGAAGCTTTCTTT.

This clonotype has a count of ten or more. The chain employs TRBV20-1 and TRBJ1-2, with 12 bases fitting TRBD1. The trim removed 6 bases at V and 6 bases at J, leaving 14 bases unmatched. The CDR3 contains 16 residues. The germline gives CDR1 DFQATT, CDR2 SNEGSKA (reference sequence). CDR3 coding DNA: TGCAGTGCCCAATCTCCCCGGGACAGGGGGCGTCATGGCTACACCTTC. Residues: CSAQSPRDRGRHGYTF.

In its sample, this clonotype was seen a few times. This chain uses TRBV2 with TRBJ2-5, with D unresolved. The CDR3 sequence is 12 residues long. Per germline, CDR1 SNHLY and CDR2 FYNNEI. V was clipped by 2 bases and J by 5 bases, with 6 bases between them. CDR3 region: CASSEMVETQYF. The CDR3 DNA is TGTGCCAGCAGTGAAATGGTTGAGACCCAGTACTTC.

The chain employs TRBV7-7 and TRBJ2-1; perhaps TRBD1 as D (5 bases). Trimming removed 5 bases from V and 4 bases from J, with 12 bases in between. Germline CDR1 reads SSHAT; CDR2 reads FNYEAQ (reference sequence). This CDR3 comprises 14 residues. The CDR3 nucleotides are TGTGCCAGCAGCCCAGGGCCGGTATACAATGAGCAGTTCTTC. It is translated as CASSPGPVYNEQFF.

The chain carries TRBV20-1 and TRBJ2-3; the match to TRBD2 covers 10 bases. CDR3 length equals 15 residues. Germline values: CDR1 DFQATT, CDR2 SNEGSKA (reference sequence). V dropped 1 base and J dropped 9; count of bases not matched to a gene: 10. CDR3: CSARVSAGGPGTQYF. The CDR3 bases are TGCAGTGCTAGAGTATCAGCGGGGGGGCCGGGGACGCAGTATTTT.

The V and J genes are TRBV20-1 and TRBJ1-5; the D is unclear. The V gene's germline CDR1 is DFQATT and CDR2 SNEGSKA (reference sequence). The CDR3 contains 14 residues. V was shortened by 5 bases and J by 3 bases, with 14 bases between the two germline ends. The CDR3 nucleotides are TGCAGTGCTGAGGGTCCCACAGACAATCAGCCCCAGCATTTT. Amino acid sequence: CSAEGPTDNQPQHF.

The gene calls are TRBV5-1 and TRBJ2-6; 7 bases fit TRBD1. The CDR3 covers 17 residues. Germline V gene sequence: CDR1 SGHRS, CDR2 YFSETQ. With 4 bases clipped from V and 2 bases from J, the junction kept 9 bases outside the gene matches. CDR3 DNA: TGCGCCAGCAGCGGACCCGGGACAGAGGCTGGGGCCAACGTCCTGACTTTC. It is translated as CASSGPGTEAGANVLTF.

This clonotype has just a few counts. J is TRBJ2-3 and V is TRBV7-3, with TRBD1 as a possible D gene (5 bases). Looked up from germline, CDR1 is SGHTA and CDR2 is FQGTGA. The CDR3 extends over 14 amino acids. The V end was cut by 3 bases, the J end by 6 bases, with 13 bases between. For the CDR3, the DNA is TGTGCCAGCAGCTTCGCAGGGTTGAGGGATACGCAGTATTTT. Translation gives CASSFAGLRDTQYF.

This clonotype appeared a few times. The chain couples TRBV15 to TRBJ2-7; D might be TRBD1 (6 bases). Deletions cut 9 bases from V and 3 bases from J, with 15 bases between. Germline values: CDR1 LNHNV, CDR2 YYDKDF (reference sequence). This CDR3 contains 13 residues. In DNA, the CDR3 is TGTGCCACTCAAACCAGGGGTATCTACGAGCAGTACTTC. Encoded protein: CATQTRGIYEQYF.

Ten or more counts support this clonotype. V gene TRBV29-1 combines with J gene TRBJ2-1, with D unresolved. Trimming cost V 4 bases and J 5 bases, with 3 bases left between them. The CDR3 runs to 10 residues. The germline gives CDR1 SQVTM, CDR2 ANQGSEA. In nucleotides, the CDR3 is TGCAGCGTTGCGGACAATGAGCAGTTCTTC. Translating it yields CSVADNEQFF.

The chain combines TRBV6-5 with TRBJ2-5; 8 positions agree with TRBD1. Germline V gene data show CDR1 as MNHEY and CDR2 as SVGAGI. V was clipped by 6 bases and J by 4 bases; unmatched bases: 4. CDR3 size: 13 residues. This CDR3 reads CASRLTGGETQYF. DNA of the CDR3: TGTGCCAGCAGGCTCACAGGGGGAGAGACCCAGTACTTC.

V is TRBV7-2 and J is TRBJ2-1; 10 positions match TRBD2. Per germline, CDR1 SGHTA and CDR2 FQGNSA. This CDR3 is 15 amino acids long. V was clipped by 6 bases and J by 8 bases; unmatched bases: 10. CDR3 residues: CASRVLAGLGDEQFF. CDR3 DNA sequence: TGTGCCAGCAGAGTACTAGCGGGGTTAGGGGATGAGCAGTTCTTC.

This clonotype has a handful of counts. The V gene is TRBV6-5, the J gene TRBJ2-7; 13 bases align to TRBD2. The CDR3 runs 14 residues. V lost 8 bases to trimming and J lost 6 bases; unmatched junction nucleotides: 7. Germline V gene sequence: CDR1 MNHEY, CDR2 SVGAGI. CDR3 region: CASREGLAGREQYF. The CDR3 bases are TGTGCCAGCCGAGAGGGACTAGCGGGGCGCGAGCAGTACTTC.

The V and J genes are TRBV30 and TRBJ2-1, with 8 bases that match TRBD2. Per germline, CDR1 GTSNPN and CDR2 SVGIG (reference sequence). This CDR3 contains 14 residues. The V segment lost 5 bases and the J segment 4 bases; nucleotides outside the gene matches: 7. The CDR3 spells CAWGTGTSYNEQFF. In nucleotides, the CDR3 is TGTGCCTGGGGAACCGGGACTAGTTACAATGAGCAGTTCTTC.

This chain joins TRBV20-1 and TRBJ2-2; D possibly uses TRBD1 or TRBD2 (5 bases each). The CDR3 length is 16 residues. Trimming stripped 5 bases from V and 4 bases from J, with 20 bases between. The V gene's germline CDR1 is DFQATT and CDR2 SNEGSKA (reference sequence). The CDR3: CSAFPPGAIGTGELFF. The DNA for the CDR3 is TGCAGTGCTTTTCCCCCCGGGGCGATTGGCACCGGGGAGCTGTTTTTT.

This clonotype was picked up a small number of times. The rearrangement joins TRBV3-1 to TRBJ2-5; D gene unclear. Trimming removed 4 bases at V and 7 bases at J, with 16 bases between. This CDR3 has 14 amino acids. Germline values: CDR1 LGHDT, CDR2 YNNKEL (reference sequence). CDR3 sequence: CASSPQWTGGTQYF. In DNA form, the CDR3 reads TGTGCCAGCAGCCCGCAGTGGACCGGCGGGACCCAGTACTTC.

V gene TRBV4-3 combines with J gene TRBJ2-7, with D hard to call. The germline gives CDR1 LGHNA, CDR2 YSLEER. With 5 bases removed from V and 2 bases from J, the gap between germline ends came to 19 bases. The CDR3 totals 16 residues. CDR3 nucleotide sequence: TGCGCCAGCAGCTGGCACTTTGGCAGCCCAACCTACGAGCAGTACTTC. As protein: CASSWHFGSPTYEQYF.

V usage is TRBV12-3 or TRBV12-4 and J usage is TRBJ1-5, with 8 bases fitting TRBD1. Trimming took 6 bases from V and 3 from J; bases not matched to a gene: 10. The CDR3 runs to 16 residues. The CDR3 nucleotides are TGTGCCAGCAGCCTTGGCTTGGGACAGGTCAATCAGCCCCAGCATTTT. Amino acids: CASSLGLGQVNQPQHF.

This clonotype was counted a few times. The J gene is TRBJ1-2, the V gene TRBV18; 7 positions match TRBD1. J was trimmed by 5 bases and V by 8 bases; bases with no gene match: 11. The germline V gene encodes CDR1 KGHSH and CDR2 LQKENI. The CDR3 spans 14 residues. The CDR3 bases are TGTGCCAGCCACCTTCCGGGACAGACTTATGGCTACACCTTC. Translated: CASHLPGQTYGYTF. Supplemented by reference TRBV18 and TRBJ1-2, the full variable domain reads NAGVMQNPRHLVRRRGQEARLRCSPMKGHSHVYWYRQLPEEGLKFMVYLQKENIIDESGMPKERFSAEFPKEGPSILRIQQVVRGDSAAYFCASHLPGQTYGYTFGSGTRLTVV.